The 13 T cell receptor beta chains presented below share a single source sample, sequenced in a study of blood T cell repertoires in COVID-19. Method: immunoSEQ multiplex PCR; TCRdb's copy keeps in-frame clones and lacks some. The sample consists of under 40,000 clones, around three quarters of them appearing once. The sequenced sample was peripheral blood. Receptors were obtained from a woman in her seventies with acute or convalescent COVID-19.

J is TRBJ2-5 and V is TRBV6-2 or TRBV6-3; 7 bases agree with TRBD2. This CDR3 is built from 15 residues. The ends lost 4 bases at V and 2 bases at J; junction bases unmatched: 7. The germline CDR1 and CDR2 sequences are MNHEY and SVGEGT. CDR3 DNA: TGTGCCAGCAGTTGGATGGCGGGGGAGCAAGAGACCCAGTACTTC. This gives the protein CASSWMAGEQETQYF.

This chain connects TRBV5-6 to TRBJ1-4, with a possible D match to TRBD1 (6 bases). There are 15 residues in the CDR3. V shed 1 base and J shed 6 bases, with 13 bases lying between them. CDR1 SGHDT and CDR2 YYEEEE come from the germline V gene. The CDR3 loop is CASSLLGAGDEKLFF. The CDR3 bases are TGTGCCAGCAGCTTGCTCGGGGCAGGGGATGAAAAACTGTTTTTT.

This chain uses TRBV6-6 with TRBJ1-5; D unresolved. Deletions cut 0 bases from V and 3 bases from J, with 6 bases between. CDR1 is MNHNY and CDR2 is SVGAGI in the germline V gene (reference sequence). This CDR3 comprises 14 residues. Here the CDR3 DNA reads TGTGCCAGCAGTTACTCGAGCAACAATCAGCCCCAGCATTTT. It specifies CASSYSSNNQPQHF.

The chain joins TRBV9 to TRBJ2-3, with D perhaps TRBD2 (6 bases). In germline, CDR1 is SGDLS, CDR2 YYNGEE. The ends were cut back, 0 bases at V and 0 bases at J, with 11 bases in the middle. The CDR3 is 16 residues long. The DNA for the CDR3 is TGTGCCAGCAGCGTAGATCCAAGCGGGAGCACAGATACGCAGTATTTT. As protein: CASSVDPSGSTDTQYF. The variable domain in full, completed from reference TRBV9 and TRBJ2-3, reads DSGVTQTPKHLITATGQRVTLRCSPRSGDLSVYWYQQSLDQGLQFLIQYYNGEERAKGNILERFSAQQFPDLHSELNLSSLELGDSALYFCASSVDPSGSTDTQYFGPGTRLTVL.

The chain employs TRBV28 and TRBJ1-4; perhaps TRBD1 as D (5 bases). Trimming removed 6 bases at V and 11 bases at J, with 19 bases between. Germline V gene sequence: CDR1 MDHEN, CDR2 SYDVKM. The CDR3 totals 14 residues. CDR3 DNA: TGTGCCAGCAGCCCTGACACGGTTTGGGGCAAACTGTTTTTT. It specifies CASSPDTVWGKLFF. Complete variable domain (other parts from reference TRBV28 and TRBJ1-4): DVKVTQSSRYLVKRTGEKVFLECVQDMDHENMFWYRQDPGLGLRLIYFSYDVKMKEKGDIPEGYSVSREKKERFSLILESASTNQTSMYLCASSPDTVWGKLFFGSGTQLSVL.

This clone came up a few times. CDR3 nucleotides: TGTGCCAGCAGCTTGGTGGACTCCCCCTCCTACGAGCAGTACTTC. Its protein is CASSLVDSPSYEQYF. The chain employs TRBV5-6 and TRBJ2-7, with a weak D call TRBD2 (5 bases). Per the germline V gene, CDR1 is SGHDT and CDR2 is YYEEEE. This CDR3 has 15 residues. The ends were cut back, 0 bases at V and 0 bases at J, with 10 bases in the middle.

CDR3 in amino acids: CASSIQGANNQPQHF. The CDR3 DNA sequence: TGTGCCAGTAGTATTCAGGGGGCGAACAATCAGCCCCAGCATTTT. The gene calls are TRBV19 and TRBJ1-5; TRBD1 aligns across 8 bases. Per the germline V gene, CDR1 is LNHDA and CDR2 is SQIVND (reference sequence). The CDR3 contains 15 residues. Trimming at V came to 3 bases and at J to 3 bases, leaving 4 bases not matched to a gene.

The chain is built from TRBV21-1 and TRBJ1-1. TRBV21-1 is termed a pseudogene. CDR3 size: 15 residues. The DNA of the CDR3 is TGTGCCAGCAGCCCCCTCGGGGACTCTCCTCAAGAAGCTTTCTTT. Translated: CASSPLGDSPQEAFF.

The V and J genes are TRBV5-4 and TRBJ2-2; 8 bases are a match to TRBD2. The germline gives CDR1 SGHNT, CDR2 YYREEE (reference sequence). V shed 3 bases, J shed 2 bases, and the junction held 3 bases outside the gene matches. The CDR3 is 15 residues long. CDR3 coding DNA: TGTGCCAGCAGCTCGGGACTAGATAACACCGGGGAGCTGTTTTTT. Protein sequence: CASSSGLDNTGELFF. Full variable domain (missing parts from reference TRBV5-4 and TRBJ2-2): ETGVTQSPTHLIKTRGQQVTLRCSSQSGHNTVSWYQQALGQGPQFIFQYYREEENGRGNFPPRFSGLQFPNYSSELNVNALELDDSALYLCASSSGLDNTGELFFGEGSRLTVL.

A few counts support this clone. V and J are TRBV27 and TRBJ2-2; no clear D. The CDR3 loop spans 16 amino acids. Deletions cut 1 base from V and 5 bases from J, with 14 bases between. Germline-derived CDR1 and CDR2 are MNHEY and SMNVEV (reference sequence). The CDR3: CASSLWPGPLTGELFF. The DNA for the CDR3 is TGTGCCAGCAGTTTATGGCCAGGTCCCCTGACCGGGGAGCTGTTTTTT.

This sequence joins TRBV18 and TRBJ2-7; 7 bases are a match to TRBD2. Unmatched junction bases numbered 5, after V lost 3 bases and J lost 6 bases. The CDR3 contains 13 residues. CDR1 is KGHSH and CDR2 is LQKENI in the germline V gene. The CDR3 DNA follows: TGTGCCAGCTCACCCCCTTCGGGAGGCGAGCAGTACTTC. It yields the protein CASSPPSGGEQYF.

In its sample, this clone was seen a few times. CDR3 in amino acids: CATSDPGQGTGELFF. DNA of the CDR3: TGTGCCACCAGTGACCCGGGACAGGGGACCGGGGAGCTGTTTTTT. The chain is built from TRBV24-1 and TRBJ2-2; TRBD1 matches at 10 bases. Germline loops: CDR1 KGHDR, CDR2 SFDVKD. The CDR3 contains 15 residues. V was clipped by 4 bases and J by 5 bases; unmatched bases: 3.

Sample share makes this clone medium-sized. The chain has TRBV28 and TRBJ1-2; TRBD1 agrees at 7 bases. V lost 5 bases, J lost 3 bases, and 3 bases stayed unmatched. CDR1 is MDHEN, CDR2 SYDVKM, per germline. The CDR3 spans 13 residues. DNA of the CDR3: TGTGCCAGCAGTGCAGGGACAGACTATGGCTACACCTTC. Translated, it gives CASSAGTDYGYTF.